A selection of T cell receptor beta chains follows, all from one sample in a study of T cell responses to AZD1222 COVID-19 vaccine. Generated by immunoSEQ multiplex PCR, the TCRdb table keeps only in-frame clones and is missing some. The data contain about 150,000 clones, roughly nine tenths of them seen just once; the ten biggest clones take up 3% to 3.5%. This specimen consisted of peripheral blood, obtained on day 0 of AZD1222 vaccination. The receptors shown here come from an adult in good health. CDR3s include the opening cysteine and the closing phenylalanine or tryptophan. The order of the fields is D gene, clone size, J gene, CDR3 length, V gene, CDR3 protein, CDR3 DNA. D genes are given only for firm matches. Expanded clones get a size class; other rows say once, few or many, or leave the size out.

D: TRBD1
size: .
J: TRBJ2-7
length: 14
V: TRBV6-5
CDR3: CASSNDRGGYEQYF
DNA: TGTGCCAGCAGTAATGACAGGGGTGGTTACGAGCAGTACTTC

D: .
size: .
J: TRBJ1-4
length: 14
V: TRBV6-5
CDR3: CASSLETGVEKLFF
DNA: TGTGCCAGCAGTTTGGAGACCGGGGTTGAAAAACTGTTTTTT

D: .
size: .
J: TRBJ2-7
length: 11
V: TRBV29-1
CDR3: CSTVTGYEQYF
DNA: TGCAGCACGGTGACAGGCTACGAGCAGTACTTC

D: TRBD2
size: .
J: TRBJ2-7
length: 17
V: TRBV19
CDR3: CASSTASGGASSYEQYF
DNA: TGTGCCAGTAGTACGGCTAGCGGGGGCGCGAGCTCCTACGAGCAGTACTTC

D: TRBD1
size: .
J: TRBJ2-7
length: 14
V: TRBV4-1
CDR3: CASSFRDRDYEQYF
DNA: TGCGCCAGCAGCTTCCGGGACAGGGACTACGAGCAGTACTTC

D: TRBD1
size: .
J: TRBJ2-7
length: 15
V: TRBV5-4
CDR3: CASSLYRGNSYEQYF
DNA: TGTGCCAGCAGCTTGTACAGGGGGAACTCCTACGAGCAGTACTTC

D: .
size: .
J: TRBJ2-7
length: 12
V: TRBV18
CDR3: CASSPNGYEQYF
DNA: TGTGCCAGCTCCCCTAACGGCTACGAGCAGTACTTC

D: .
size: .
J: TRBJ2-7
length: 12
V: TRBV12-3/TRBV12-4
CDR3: CASSLSVPEQYF
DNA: TGTGCCAGCAGTTTATCAGTTCCCGAGCAGTACTTC

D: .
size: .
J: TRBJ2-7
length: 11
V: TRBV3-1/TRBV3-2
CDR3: CASSRSYEQYF
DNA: TGTGCCAGCAGCCGCTCCTACGAGCAGTACTTC

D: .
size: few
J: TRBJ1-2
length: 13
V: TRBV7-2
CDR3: CASRPQASDGYTF
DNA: TGTGCCAGCAGGCCACAGGCCTCCGATGGCTACACCTTC

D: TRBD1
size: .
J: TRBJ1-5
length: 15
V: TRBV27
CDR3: CASRIQGDSNQPQHF
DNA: TGTGCCAGCAGGATCCAGGGGGATAGCAATCAGCCCCAGCATTTT

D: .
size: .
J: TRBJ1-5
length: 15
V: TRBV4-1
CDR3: CASSPSGRAVQPQHF
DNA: TGCGCCAGCAGCCCCTCCGGCAGGGCGGTACAGCCCCAGCATTTT

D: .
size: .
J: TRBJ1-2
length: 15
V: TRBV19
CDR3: CASSDHGTTNYGYTF
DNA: TGTGCCAGTAGCGACCACGGGACAACTAACTATGGCTACACCTTC

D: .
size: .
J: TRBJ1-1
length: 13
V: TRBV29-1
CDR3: CSVVRGLNTEAFF
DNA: TGCAGCGTTGTGAGGGGCCTGAACACTGAAGCTTTCTTT

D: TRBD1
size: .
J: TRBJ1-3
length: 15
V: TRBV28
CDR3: CASRGGTGGGNTIYF
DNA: TGTGCCAGCAGGGGAGGGACAGGGGGTGGAAACACCATATATTTT

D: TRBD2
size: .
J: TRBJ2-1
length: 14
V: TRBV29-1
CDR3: CSVDMLAGMGEQFF
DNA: TGCAGCGTTGATATGCTAGCGGGAATGGGTGAGCAGTTCTTC

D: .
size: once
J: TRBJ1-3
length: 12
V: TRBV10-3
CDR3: CAVQGGGNTIYF
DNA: TGTGCCGTACAGGGAGGTGGAAACACCATATATTTT

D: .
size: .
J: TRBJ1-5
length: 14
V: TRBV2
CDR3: CASTLDSPAQPQHF
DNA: TGTGCCAGCACTCTTGACAGCCCGGCTCAGCCCCAGCATTTT

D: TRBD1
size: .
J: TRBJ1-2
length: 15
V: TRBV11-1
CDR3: CASSQNRGSDYGYTF
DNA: TGTGCCAGCAGCCAAAACAGGGGGTCGGACTATGGCTACACCTTC

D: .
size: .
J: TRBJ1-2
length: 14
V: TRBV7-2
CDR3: CASSLGDPRYGYTF
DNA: TGTGCCAGCAGCTTAGGGGACCCGCGTTATGGCTACACCTTC

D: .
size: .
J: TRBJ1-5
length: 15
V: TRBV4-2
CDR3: CASSQDRGPNQPQHF
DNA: TGTGCCAGCAGCCAAGACCGGGGCCCCAATCAGCCCCAGCATTTT

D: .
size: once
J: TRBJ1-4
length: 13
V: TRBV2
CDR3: CATRRGSGEKLFF
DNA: TGTGCCACCAGACGGGGGTCTGGTGAAAAACTGTTTTTT

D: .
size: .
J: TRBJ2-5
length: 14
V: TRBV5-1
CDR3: CASSLAQVFETQYF
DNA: TGCGCCAGCAGCTTGGCCCAGGTTTTCGAGACCCAGTACTTC

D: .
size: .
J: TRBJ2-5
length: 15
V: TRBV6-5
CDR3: CASSLGSWGRETQYF
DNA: TGTGCCAGCAGTCTAGGGTCATGGGGGCGGGAGACCCAGTACTTC

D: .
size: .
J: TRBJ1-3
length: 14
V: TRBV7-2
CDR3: CASSPRVSGNTIYF
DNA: TGTGCCAGCAGCCCCCGGGTCTCTGGAAACACCATATATTTT

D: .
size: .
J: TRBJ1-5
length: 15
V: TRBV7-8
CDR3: CASSLSRGREQPQHF
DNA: TGTGCCAGCAGCTTAAGTAGGGGCAGGGAACAGCCCCAGCATTTT

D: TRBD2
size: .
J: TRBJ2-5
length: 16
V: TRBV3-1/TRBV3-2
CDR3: CASSPPAGGIQETQYF
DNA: TGTGCCAGCAGCCCCCCAGCGGGGGGTATCCAAGAGACCCAGTACTTC

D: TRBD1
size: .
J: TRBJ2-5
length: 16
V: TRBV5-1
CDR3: CASSSGQGGVGETQYF
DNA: TGCGCCAGCAGCAGCGGACAGGGTGGCGTGGGGGAGACCCAGTACTTC

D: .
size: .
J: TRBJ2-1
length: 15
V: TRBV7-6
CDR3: CASSLGPGFYNEQFF
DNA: TGTGCCAGCAGCTTAGGCCCGGGTTTTTACAATGAGCAGTTCTTC

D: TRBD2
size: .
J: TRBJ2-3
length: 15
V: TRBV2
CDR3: CASSELAGGEDTQYF
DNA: TGTGCCAGCAGTGAACTAGCGGGGGGTGAAGATACGCAGTATTTT

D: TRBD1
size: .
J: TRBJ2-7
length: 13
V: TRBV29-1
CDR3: CSGGDREGDEQYF
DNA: TGCAGCGGGGGGGACAGGGAAGGAGACGAGCAGTACTTC

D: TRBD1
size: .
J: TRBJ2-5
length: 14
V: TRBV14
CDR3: CASSQLQGRETQYF
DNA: TGTGCCAGCAGCCAGCTACAGGGGCGAGAGACCCAGTACTTC

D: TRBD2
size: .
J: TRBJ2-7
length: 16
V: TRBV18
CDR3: CASSPPSGGTSYEQYF
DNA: TGTGCCAGCTCACCACCGAGCGGGGGGACCTCCTACGAGCAGTACTTC

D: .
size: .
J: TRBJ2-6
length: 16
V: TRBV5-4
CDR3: CASSLATGSGANVLTF
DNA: TGTGCCAGCAGCTTAGCTACAGGGTCCGGGGCCAACGTCCTGACTTTC

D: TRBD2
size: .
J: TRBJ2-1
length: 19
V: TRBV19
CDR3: CASSTPPGTSGLTYDEQFF
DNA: TGTGCCAGTAGTACTCCCCCCGGGACTAGCGGGCTGACTTACGATGAGCAGTTCTTC

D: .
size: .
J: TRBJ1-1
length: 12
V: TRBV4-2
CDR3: CASSQPHLEAFF
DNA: TGTGCCAGCAGCCAGCCCCACCTGGAAGCTTTCTTT

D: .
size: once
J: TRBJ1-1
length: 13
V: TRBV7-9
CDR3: CASSSFRHPGAFF
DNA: TGTGCCAGCAGCTCCTTCAGGCACCCCGGGGCTTTCTTT

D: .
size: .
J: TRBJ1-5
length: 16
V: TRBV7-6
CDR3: CASSAGTPASNQPQHF
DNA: TGTGCCAGCAGCGCGGGGACCCCAGCAAGCAATCAGCCCCAGCATTTT

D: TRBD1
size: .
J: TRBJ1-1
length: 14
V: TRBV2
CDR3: CASSPWTGTAEAFF
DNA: TGTGCCAGCAGCCCCTGGACAGGGACGGCTGAAGCTTTCTTT

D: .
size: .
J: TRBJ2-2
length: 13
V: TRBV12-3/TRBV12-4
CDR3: CASLGMRPGELFF
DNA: TGTGCCAGTCTCGGAATGAGACCCGGGGAGCTGTTTTTT

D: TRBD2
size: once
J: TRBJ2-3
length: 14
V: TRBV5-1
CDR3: CASKTSGDTDTQYF
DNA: TGCGCCAGCAAAACTAGCGGGGACACAGATACGCAGTATTTT

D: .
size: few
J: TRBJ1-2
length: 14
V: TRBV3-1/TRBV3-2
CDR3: CASSPSTGSYGYTF
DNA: TGTGCCAGCAGCCCCTCCACAGGGAGCTATGGCTACACCTTC

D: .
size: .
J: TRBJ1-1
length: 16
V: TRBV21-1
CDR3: CASSPPKWGQNTEAFF
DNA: TGTGCCAGCAGCCCCCCGAAGTGGGGCCAGAACACTGAAGCTTTCTTT